The clone carrying this TCR beta chain was counted between two and nine times. In the source study's methods: Reference gene primer amplification gave estimated nucleated cell counts. The assay was immunoSEQ multiplex PCR, and TCRdb's table has in-frame clones only and misses some. The V and J calls and the clone size are those of that table, but D and trimming were determined from the DNA. Altogether approximately 70,000 clones are present, approximately 78% being singletons, with the ten largest covering 8.5% to 10%. This entry comes from a study of blood T cell repertoires in COVID-19. Study details: The United States, Italy and Spain provided the acute and convalescent COVID-19 samples. Sample material is recorded as cDNA or gDNA derived from T cells, B-cell-depleted T cells, or PBMCs.

The V and J ends lost 0 bases and 6 bases, in that order; junction bases with no gene match: 3. The CDR3 consists of 15 residues. The sample was peripheral blood. The sequence derives from an elderly woman with acute or convalescent COVID-19. The chain carries TRBV5-3 and TRBJ1-5; TRBD1 agrees at 10 bases. TRBV5-3 falls under the ORF class, with uncertain function. CDR3 sequence reads: CARSLGQGASQPQHF. CDR3 DNA sequence: TGTGCCAGAAGCTTGGGACAGGGGGCGAGTCAGCCCCAGCATTTT.